The sequence of this T cell receptor beta chain was determined in a study of blood T cell repertoires in COVID-19. In the study overall: Specimens from acute and convalescent COVID-19 originated in the United States, Italy and Spain. The analysed material was cDNA or gDNA that came from T cells, B-cell-depleted T cells, or PBMCs.

In the study's own analysis: For nucleated cells, counts were estimated from reference gene primer amplification. Assay: immunoSEQ multiplex PCR; the TCRdb copy retains only in-frame clones and omits some. Clonal size and the V and J genes are those of that table, whereas D and trimming came from the DNA. The table shows tens of thousands of clones, with about 80% occurring only once. V dropped 5 bases and J dropped 5 bases, with 9 bases sitting between them. CDR1 and CDR2 (germline): SGHTA, FQGTGA. This CDR3 comprises 13 residues. The chain couples TRBV7-3 to TRBJ2-2; D is uncertain. The sequenced sample consisted of peripheral blood. This sequence was found in a man aged 55 to 69 with acute or convalescent COVID-19. For the CDR3, the DNA is TGTGCCAGCAGCCGGAGTAAGACCGGGGAGCTGTTTTTT. Its translation is CASSRSKTGELFF.